This TCR beta chain was documented in a study of T cells in Graves' hyperthyroidism and ophthalmopathy. Findings and limits, study-wide: Separating ophthalmopathy from stable hyperthyroidism was achieved by a 13 V-J model.

Germline CDR1 SQVTM, CDR2 ANQGSEA. This CDR3 is 13 amino acids long. Unmatched junction bases numbered 4, after V lost 7 bases and J lost 7 bases. This clonotype was counted ten times or more. What it binds is unknown. Stable Graves' hyperthyroidism meant no ophthalmopathy progression within 18 months. Recently diagnosed hyperthyroidism of less than 2 months' duration affected patients aged 18 to 65. There were TCR beta CDR3 regions amplified from RNA transcripts. HTBI primers drove first-round RT-PCR of the TCR CDR3. TCRdb ran MiXCR on the multiplex PCR reads and lists one entry per CDR3 protein. The sample lists some 740,000 distinct CDR3 sequences; less than 15% were seen once.

The sequencing input was blood. The rearrangement joins TRBV29-1 to TRBJ2-1, with 13 bases identical to TRBD2. This clonotype originated in a woman under 30 with Graves' hyperthyroidism. The CDR3 nucleotides are TGCAGCGCTGCGACTAGCGGGAGGAATGAGCAGTTCTTC. Its protein is CSAATSGRNEQFF.